This entry features one T cell receptor beta chain sequence. The antigen remains unidentified. In replicate PCRs of sorted subsets, around 200 ng DNA, 29,000 or so T cell genomes, was used. Produced via immunoSEQ multiplex PCR; TCRdb's table is partial and in-frame only. Counted here are 600,000 to 750,000 clones, approximately 72% occurring once; the ten biggest clones make up approximately 2%. This sample is part of a study of shared clonotypes between healthy human individuals. V shed 2 bases and J shed 9 bases, with 20 bases lying between them. The CDR3 is 15 amino acids. Germline lookup yields CDR1 SNHLY and CDR2 FYNNEI. Study-wide findings and caveats: A limitation of the genetic and exposure-history diversity represented arose from few donors.

Sequenced sample: memory CD4+ T cells sorted from blood. The subset here: CD45RA-negative fraction. This clonotype was obtained from a young woman in good health. This chain uses TRBV2 with TRBJ2-7; a weak D match, TRBD2 (6 bases). CDR3 residues: CASSEQVGGGAVQYF. The CDR3 DNA reads TGTGCCAGCAGTGAACAGGTCGGGGGAGGTGCTGTGCAGTACTTC.